These 10 T cell receptor beta chains came from one sample sequenced in a study of CD8 T cells in ankylosing spondylitis. TCRdb passed the 5' RACE reads through MiXCR, listing each CDR3 protein once. The data contain around 300,000 distinct CDR3 sequences, less than 25% of them seen just once; the ten biggest clones take up 3.5%. Sequences were obtained from blood, either unsorted or a sorted T cell fraction (not recorded which). The receptors were sampled from a female donor with ankylosing spondylitis or in good health (not recorded which).

This CDR3 is CASKERGQGYNEQFF. In DNA, the CDR3 is TGTGCCAGCAAGGAGAGGGGACAGGGGTACAATGAGCAGTTCTTC. The chain carries TRBV12-3 or TRBV12-4 and TRBJ2-1, with TRBD1 matching 10 bases. J gave up 4 bases and V 7 bases, and 7 bases lay outside the gene matches. This CDR3 spans 15 amino acids.

In its sample, this clonotype was seen a few times. The chain recombines TRBV25-1 with TRBJ2-7; D unclear. The CDR3 totals 13 residues. Between the trimmed V and J ends, which lost 1 base and 3 bases, there was a span of 7 bases. Germline V gene lookup returns CDR1 MGHDK and CDR2 SYGVNS. The CDR3 protein is CASSEFGDYEQYF. The CDR3 bases are TGTGCCAGCAGTGAATTTGGGGACTACGAGCAGTACTTC.

This chain uses TRBV7-6 with TRBJ2-7, with 10 bases identical to TRBD2. V shed 5 bases and J 5 bases; nucleotides not matched to a gene: 9. Germline V gene lookup returns CDR1 SGHVS and CDR2 FNYEAQ. The CDR3 length is 15 residues. The CDR3 sequence: CASSDYSGRFNEQYF. The CDR3, as DNA: TGTGCCAGCAGCGACTATAGCGGGAGGTTCAACGAGCAGTACTTC. The full variable domain, its missing parts supplied by reference TRBV7-6 and TRBJ2-7, is GAGVSQSPRYKVTKRGQDVALRCDPISGHVSLYWYRQALGQGPEFLTYFNYEAQQDKSGLPNDRFSAERPEGSISTLTIQRTEQRDSAMYRCASSDYSGRFNEQYFGPGTRLTVT.

The J gene is TRBJ1-5, the V gene TRBV1; TRBD1 is the table's D call, not checked against the DNA. TRBV1 is an annotated pseudogene. The CDR3 loop spans 21 amino acids. CDR3 sequence reads: CTSSQDRHANTTDNSNQPQHF. Here the CDR3 DNA reads TGCACCAGCAGCCAAGATCGCCACGCAAACACGACGGACAATAGCAATCAGCCCCAGCATTTT.

This clonotype was counted only a few times. This chain uses TRBV5-5 with TRBJ2-6; D may match TRBD1 or TRBD2 (5 bases each). The CDR3 runs 18 residues. The germline V gene has CDR1 SGHKS and CDR2 YYEKEE (reference sequence). Trimming took 2 bases from V and 0 from J, leaving 15 bases between them. The DNA of the CDR3 is TGTGCCAGCAGCTTTCCCCGCAGGGACCGCTCTGGGGCCAACGTCCTGACTTTC. Translated, it gives CASSFPRRDRSGANVLTF.

The rearrangement joins TRBV7-2 to TRBJ2-1, with 10 bases matching TRBD1. From germline, CDR1 is SGHTA and CDR2 FQGNSA. V trimming: 7 bases; J trimming: 9 bases; junction bases outside the gene matches: 12. The CDR3 contains 15 residues. The CDR3 bases are TGTGCCAGCAACCTGGGGACAGGGGTCGAGAGTGAGCAGTTCTTC. Its protein product is CASNLGTGVESEQFF.

The sample holds a few counts of this clonotype. V and J are TRBV15 and TRBJ1-2, with no clear D. The V gene lost 0 bases and the J gene lost 8 bases, with 16 bases spanning the gap. CDR1 and CDR2 (germline): LNHNV, YYDKDF (reference sequence). The CDR3 length is 15 residues. CDR3 region: CATSRDRVHSAGYTF. Written as DNA, the CDR3 is TGTGCCACCAGCAGAGATAGGGTACACTCTGCGGGCTACACCTTC.

This clonotype was counted at least ten times. The CDR3 is CSAVRREQFF. The CDR3 DNA reads as TGCAGTGCTGTGAGGCGGGAGCAGTTCTTC. The rearrangement joins TRBV20-1 to TRBJ2-1; D is ambiguous. Trimming pared 5 bases from V and 10 bases from J, leaving 9 bases between. Germline CDR1 and CDR2: DFQATT and SNEGSKA (reference sequence). This CDR3 contains 10 residues.

This clonotype showed up just a few times. The chain has TRBV4-2 and TRBJ1-2; D unclear. This CDR3 has 16 residues. CDR1 is LGHNA and CDR2 is YNFKEQ in the germline V gene. The V gene lost 0 bases and the J gene lost 3 bases, with 14 bases spanning the gap. The CDR3 reads CASSQDFTRLDYGYTF. The CDR3 bases are TGTGCCAGCAGCCAAGATTTTACTCGGTTGGACTATGGCTACACCTTC.

In this sample, this clonotype turned up once. This chain connects TRBV6-2 or TRBV6-3 to TRBJ2-1; possible D gene TRBD1, 6 bases. This CDR3 comprises 13 residues. Trimming stripped 3 bases from V and 10 bases from J, with 13 bases between. Germline CDR1 and CDR2: MNHEY and SVGEGT. This CDR3 is CASSYPQGSEQFF. The CDR3, as DNA: TGTGCCAGCAGTTATCCCCAGGGGTCCGAGCAGTTCTTC.